This T cell receptor (beta chain) was captured by sequencing in a study of cytomegalovirus exposure and HLA in healthy donors. General study points: A later analysis, which compared TCR beta chains of equal frequency, found the HLA-associated ones more clonally expanded. Immune exposure was documented only through CMV serostatus.

A remark on this clone: As yet, its antigen is unknown.

The PCR contained 60 Vbeta and 13 Jbeta primers. The assay was immunoSEQ multiplex PCR, and TCRdb's table has in-frame clones only and misses some. The table lists about 140,000 clones, about 85% of them singletons. From germline, CDR1 is MDHEN and CDR2 SYDVKM. V lost 3 bases, J lost 3 bases, and 15 bases lay in between. CDR3 length: 15 residues. The rearrangement uses TRBV28 and TRBJ2-7, with TRBD2 as a possible D gene (6 bases). This clonotype was sampled from a female donor in good health and CMV-seronegative. Sequencing used PBMCs. CDR3 in DNA: TGTGCCAGCAGTTTCCCTGTGGGGGGAATCTACGAGCAGTACTTC. The encoded protein is CASSFPVGGIYEQYF.